This is a list of T cell receptor beta chains from one sample in a study of blood T cell repertoires in COVID-19. This table comes from immunoSEQ multiplex PCR, and its TCRdb copy is limited to in-frame clones, with some not included. The sample carries around 300,000 clones, around 87% recorded once. The sequenced material came from PBMCs or T cells enriched from blood (not recorded which). The receptor source for this set is a woman in her twenties or thirties who had recovered from COVID-19. Both conserved end residues are part of each CDR3. D genes are given only for firm matches. Some rows mark clone size as missing; the rest say once, few, many or name a class of expanded clone.

j_gene: TRBJ1-1; d_gene: .; abundance: once; v_gene: TRBV7-2; CDR3nt: TGTGCCAGCAGCGCCCTTTGGGGCCCTAACACTGAAGCTTTCTTT; CDR3aa: CASSALWGPNTEAFF
j_gene: TRBJ1-5; d_gene: .; abundance: .; v_gene: TRBV28; CDR3nt: TGTGCCAGCAGTTTAGCAGGGCCCAGCAATCAGCCCCAGCATTTT; CDR3aa: CASSLAGPSNQPQHF
j_gene: TRBJ1-5; d_gene: TRBD1; abundance: .; v_gene: TRBV20-1; CDR3nt: TGCAGTGCTAGTGTAGGACAGGGGGTCGGCAATCAGCCCCAGCATTTT; CDR3aa: CSASVGQGVGNQPQHF
j_gene: TRBJ1-5; d_gene: .; abundance: .; v_gene: TRBV4-2; CDR3nt: TGTGCCAGCAGCCAAGAAAGGACGGGAAGCAATCAGCCCCAGCATTTT; CDR3aa: CASSQERTGSNQPQHF
j_gene: TRBJ1-1; d_gene: TRBD1; abundance: .; v_gene: TRBV18; CDR3nt: TGTGCCAGCTCACGGTCGACAGGGCAGGGCACTGAAGCTTTCTTT; CDR3aa: CASSRSTGQGTEAFF
j_gene: TRBJ1-2; d_gene: .; abundance: few; v_gene: TRBV27; CDR3nt: TGTGCCAGCAGTCCGTCACATAACTATGGCTACACCTTC; CDR3aa: CASSPSHNYGYTF
j_gene: TRBJ2-2; d_gene: .; abundance: .; v_gene: TRBV6-2/TRBV6-3; CDR3nt: TGTGCCAGCAGACCTCATGGGGGACAGAACACCGGGGAGCTGTTTTTT; CDR3aa: CASRPHGGQNTGELFF
j_gene: TRBJ1-1; d_gene: .; abundance: few; v_gene: TRBV2; CDR3nt: TGTGCCAGCAGTGAAGGAGCCCACACTGAAGCTTTCTTT; CDR3aa: CASSEGAHTEAFF
j_gene: TRBJ2-7; d_gene: TRBD2; abundance: .; v_gene: TRBV10-1; CDR3nt: TGCGCCAGCAGTGGGACTAGCGGGGGCCTAACCTACGAGCAGTACTTC; CDR3aa: CASSGTSGGLTYEQYF
j_gene: TRBJ1-1; d_gene: .; abundance: .; v_gene: TRBV5-1; CDR3nt: TGCGCCAGCAGCATCGACAGTGCGAACACTGAAGCTTTCTTT; CDR3aa: CASSIDSANTEAFF
j_gene: TRBJ2-7; d_gene: .; abundance: .; v_gene: TRBV5-1; CDR3nt: TGCGCCAGCAGCTTGGGGCAGGGGAGCGCCTACGAGCAGTACTTC; CDR3aa: CASSLGQGSAYEQYF
j_gene: TRBJ1-2; d_gene: .; abundance: few; v_gene: TRBV25-1; CDR3nt: TGTGCCAGCAGTGCACAGAACCTCTATGGCTACACCTTC; CDR3aa: CASSAQNLYGYTF
j_gene: TRBJ2-7; d_gene: .; abundance: .; v_gene: TRBV2; CDR3nt: TGTGCCAGCAGCGGAGGGCAATCCTACGAGCAGTACTTC; CDR3aa: CASSGGQSYEQYF
j_gene: TRBJ1-2; d_gene: TRBD1; abundance: .; v_gene: TRBV6-5; CDR3nt: TGTGCCAGCAGTTACCAAGGGACAGGGGATGGCTACACCTTC; CDR3aa: CASSYQGTGDGYTF
j_gene: TRBJ1-1; d_gene: .; abundance: .; v_gene: TRBV9; CDR3nt: TGTGCCAGCAGCGTAGGGCCCATGAACACTGAAGCTTTCTTT; CDR3aa: CASSVGPMNTEAFF
j_gene: TRBJ1-2; d_gene: TRBD1; abundance: .; v_gene: TRBV19; CDR3nt: TGTGCCAGCTCCCGGGACAGGGAGTATGGCTACACCTTC; CDR3aa: CASSRDREYGYTF
j_gene: TRBJ1-6; d_gene: .; abundance: .; v_gene: TRBV5-1; CDR3nt: TGCGCCAGCAGCAGGGCAGGGGTGACCTATAATTCACCCCTCCACTTT; CDR3aa: CASSRAGVTYNSPLHF
j_gene: TRBJ1-1; d_gene: .; abundance: .; v_gene: TRBV25-1; CDR3nt: TGTGCCAGCAGTGAATACGGGGTACCGGGTGAAGCTTTCTTT; CDR3aa: CASSEYGVPGEAFF
j_gene: TRBJ1-1; d_gene: .; abundance: .; v_gene: TRBV5-5; CDR3nt: TGTGCCAGCAACCTGGGACAGAACACTGAAGCTTTCTTT; CDR3aa: CASNLGQNTEAFF
j_gene: TRBJ1-4; d_gene: .; abundance: .; v_gene: TRBV23-1; CDR3nt: TGCGCCAGCAGTCAGGGCCAACGGTATGAAAAACTGTTTTTT; CDR3aa: CASSQGQRYEKLFF
j_gene: TRBJ2-7; d_gene: TRBD2; abundance: .; v_gene: TRBV7-4; CDR3nt: TGTGCCAGCAGCTTATATTTTAGCGGGGGCTTCCGTTACGAGCAGTACTTC; CDR3aa: CASSLYFSGGFRYEQYF
j_gene: TRBJ2-7; d_gene: TRBD2; abundance: .; v_gene: TRBV28; CDR3nt: TGTGCCAGCAAAAGCCTCGGGGGGACCTACGAGCAGTACTTC; CDR3aa: CASKSLGGTYEQYF
j_gene: TRBJ1-6; d_gene: TRBD1; abundance: .; v_gene: TRBV27; CDR3nt: TGTGCCAGCAGTCTCCAGACAGGGCTTAATTCACCCCTCCACTTT; CDR3aa: CASSLQTGLNSPLHF
j_gene: TRBJ2-5; d_gene: .; abundance: .; v_gene: TRBV7-2; CDR3nt: TGTGCCAGCCGGCGGGGAATTAAGCAGACCCAGTACTTC; CDR3aa: CASRRGIKQTQYF
j_gene: TRBJ2-5; d_gene: TRBD2; abundance: .; v_gene: TRBV5-8; CDR3nt: TGTGCCAGCAGCTTTCTTGCGTCTAGCGGGGGTTCGAGAGAGACCCAGTACTTC; CDR3aa: CASSFLASSGGSRETQYF
j_gene: TRBJ1-3; d_gene: .; abundance: .; v_gene: TRBV5-1; CDR3nt: TGCGCCAGCAGCTTGGGGACAGCTAATGGAAACACCATATATTTT; CDR3aa: CASSLGTANGNTIYF
j_gene: TRBJ1-4; d_gene: TRBD1; abundance: .; v_gene: TRBV11-2; CDR3nt: TGTGCCAGCAGCTTCGAGTTTCAGGGGGAGTCGACTAATGAAAAACTGTTTTTT; CDR3aa: CASSFEFQGESTNEKLFF
j_gene: TRBJ2-1; d_gene: .; abundance: .; v_gene: TRBV23-1; CDR3nt: TGCGCCAGCAGTCAATCACAGAATCGGACAGTCTACAATGAGCAGTTCTTC; CDR3aa: CASSQSQNRTVYNEQFF
j_gene: TRBJ1-6; d_gene: .; abundance: .; v_gene: TRBV10-3; CDR3nt: TGTGCCATCAGCCCCGGGGGTTCCTATAATTCACCCCTCCACTTT; CDR3aa: CAISPGGSYNSPLHF
j_gene: TRBJ1-6; d_gene: .; abundance: .; v_gene: TRBV5-5; CDR3nt: TGTGCCAGCAGCTTGGAGACGGAGGCACCCCTCCACTTT; CDR3aa: CASSLETEAPLHF
j_gene: TRBJ2-3; d_gene: TRBD2; abundance: .; v_gene: TRBV19; CDR3nt: TGTGCCAGTAGCGCGGGGACTAGCGGGTTCGGGGATACGCAGTATTTT; CDR3aa: CASSAGTSGFGDTQYF
j_gene: TRBJ1-1; d_gene: .; abundance: .; v_gene: TRBV20-1; CDR3nt: TGCAGTGCTAGAGGGGAGGTAGCTTTCTTT; CDR3aa: CSARGEVAFF
j_gene: TRBJ2-1; d_gene: .; abundance: few; v_gene: TRBV9; CDR3nt: TGTGCCAGCAGCCCCCAAGGGGCTTACAATGAGCAGTTCTTC; CDR3aa: CASSPQGAYNEQFF
j_gene: TRBJ2-5; d_gene: TRBD1; abundance: .; v_gene: TRBV5-1; CDR3nt: TGCGCCAGCAGCCGGGACAGAGCCCAAGAGACCCAGTACTTC; CDR3aa: CASSRDRAQETQYF
j_gene: TRBJ2-3; d_gene: .; abundance: .; v_gene: TRBV30; CDR3nt: TGTGCCTGGAGTCAAAAGTTGATGCGAAAGAGGGCAGATACGCAGTATTTT; CDR3aa: CAWSQKLMRKRADTQYF
j_gene: TRBJ2-3; d_gene: TRBD1; abundance: .; v_gene: TRBV4-2; CDR3nt: TGTGCCAGCAGCCAAGATCGTGCCAGGGGGCAAAGAGATACGCAGTATTTT; CDR3aa: CASSQDRARGQRDTQYF
j_gene: TRBJ1-1; d_gene: .; abundance: .; v_gene: TRBV2; CDR3nt: TGTGCCAGCTCTCCGGGGGGGGGCCCGGTGGCGGAAGCTTTCTTT; CDR3aa: CASSPGGGPVAEAFF